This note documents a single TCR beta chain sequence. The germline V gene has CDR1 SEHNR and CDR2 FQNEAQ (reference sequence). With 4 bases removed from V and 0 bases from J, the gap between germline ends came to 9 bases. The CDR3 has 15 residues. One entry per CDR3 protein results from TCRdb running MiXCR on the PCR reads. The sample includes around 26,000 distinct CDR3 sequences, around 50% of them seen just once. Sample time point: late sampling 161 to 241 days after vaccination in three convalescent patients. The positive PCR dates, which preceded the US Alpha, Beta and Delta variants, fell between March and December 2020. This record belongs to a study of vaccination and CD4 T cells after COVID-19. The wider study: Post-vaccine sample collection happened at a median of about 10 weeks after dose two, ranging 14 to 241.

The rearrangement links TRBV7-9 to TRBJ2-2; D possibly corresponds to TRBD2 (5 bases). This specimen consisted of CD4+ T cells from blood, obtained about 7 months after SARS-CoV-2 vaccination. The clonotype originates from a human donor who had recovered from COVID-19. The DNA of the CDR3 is TGTGCCAGCAGCTCGGGAAAACCGAACACCGGGGAGCTGTTTTTT. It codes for CASSSGKPNTGELFF.